These 29 T cell receptor beta chains share one sample of origin, sequenced in a study of T cells after yellow fever vaccination. One entry per CDR3 protein results from TCRdb running MiXCR on the 5' RACE reads. The sample shows hundreds of thousands of distinct CDR3 sequences, roughly 9.4% of them seen only once. Sequences were derived from PBMCs, sampled on the day of the first yellow fever vaccination. Receptor source: a man in his late teens or twenties who received the YFV17D yellow fever vaccine.

The chain links TRBV12-3 or TRBV12-4 to TRBJ2-7; D may be TRBD1 or TRBD2 (5 bases each). Trimming took 4 bases from V and 4 from J, leaving 14 bases between them. The CDR3 extends over 14 amino acids. DNA of the CDR3: TGTGCCAGCAGTTCCCAGGGACCTGGGTACGAGCAGTACTTC. It specifies CASSSQGPGYEQYF.

This clonotype showed up just a few times. The chain links TRBV6-6 to TRBJ1-5, with D unclear. CDR1 is MNHNY and CDR2 is SVGAGI in the germline V gene (reference sequence). CDR3 size: 13 residues. Trimming stripped 5 bases from V and 4 bases from J, with 9 bases between. This CDR3 reads CASSGYINQPQHF. The CDR3 nucleotides read TGTGCCAGCAGTGGTTACATAAATCAGCCCCAGCATTTT.

This clonotype was seen ten or more times. The CDR3, as DNA: TGTGCCAGCAGCCACCCTAGCCCCCGTACGTACAATGAGCAGTTCTTC. It codes for CASSHPSPRTYNEQFF. J is TRBJ2-1 and V is TRBV6-8; weak D call: TRBD2 (5 bases). The germline gives CDR1 MNHGY, CDR2 SAAAGT. This CDR3 comprises 16 residues. Trimming took off 6 bases at V and 4 bases at J, with 19 bases between the two ends.

This clonotype was counted many times. The chain links TRBV6-2 or TRBV6-3 to TRBJ2-5; 10 positions agree with TRBD1. Trimming took 2 bases from V and 4 from J; bases not matched to a gene: 7. CDR1 and CDR2 from the germline V gene are MNHEY and SVGEGT. The CDR3 covers 16 residues. In nucleotides, the CDR3 is TGTGCCAGCAGTTACCCGTCCCGGGACAGGGGAGAGACCCAGTACTTC. Translating gives CASSYPSRDRGETQYF.

A note on this clonotype: The junction and the germline gene differ at one end; a read error may be behind it. The chain links TRBV7-9 to TRBJ2-3; 8 bases match TRBD2. This CDR3 has 16 residues. The germline gives CDR1 SEHNR, CDR2 FQNEAQ (reference sequence). Here the CDR3 DNA reads TGTGCAAGCAGCTTCCCCCGGGGGGGCGGTCTGGATACGCAGTATTTT. Amino acid sequence: CASSFPRGGGLDTQYF.

The CDR3 DNA reads TGTGCCAGCTCAATACAGGGCCGGGTGAGCTCCTACGAGCAGTACGTC. Amino acids: CASSIQGRVSSYEQYV. The J gene is TRBJ2-7, the V gene TRBV18, with a tentative D call TRBD1 (6 bases). The CDR3 spans 16 residues. Trimming shortened V by 5 bases and J by 0 bases, and 17 bases separated the two germline ends. The germline CDR1 and CDR2 sequences are KGHSH and LQKENI.

This clonotype was found many times. V gene TRBV29-1 combines with J gene TRBJ2-2; D may match TRBD1 or TRBD2 (5 bases each). The V end was cut by 6 bases, the J end by 0 bases, with 11 bases between. Germline V gene data show CDR1 as SQVTM and CDR2 as ANQGSEA. CDR3 length: 14 amino acids. CDR3 sequence reads: CSVPGTTNTGELFF. The CDR3 coding sequence is TGCAGCGTCCCAGGGACCACGAACACCGGGGAGCTGTTTTTT.

Points on this clonotype: A read error may produce the germline difference seen at one junction end. J is TRBJ1-6 and V is TRBV4-3; D gene ambiguous. Germline V gene data show CDR1 as LGHNA and CDR2 as YSLEER. The CDR3 loop spans 16 amino acids. CDR3 coding DNA: TGCGCCAGCAGCCAAGTCTCCTCGAACGGGTTTGCACCCCACCACTTT. It codes for CASSQVSSNGFAPHHF.

This clonotype was recorded at least ten times. The chain couples TRBV5-1 to TRBJ1-2, with 9 nucleotides matching TRBD1. Germline loops: CDR1 SGHRS, CDR2 YFSETQ. V gave up 0 bases and J gave up 2 bases; unmatched junction bases: 5. The CDR3 is made up of 16 amino acids. The CDR3 region is CASSLDGTGRNYGYTF. CDR3 nucleotides: TGCGCCAGCAGCTTGGACGGGACAGGGAGAAACTATGGCTACACCTTC.

The V call is TRBV7-9, the J call TRBJ1-6, with 7 nucleotides matching TRBD1. V dropped 8 bases and J dropped 14; count of bases not matched to a gene: 9. The CDR3 runs to 12 residues. Germline V gene data show CDR1 as SEHNR and CDR2 as FQNEAQ (reference sequence). The CDR3 DNA is TGTGCCAGCCTACAGGGGTTTGGGACCCTCCACTTT. Residues: CASLQGFGTLHF.

The J gene is TRBJ2-3, the V gene TRBV5-1; D is uncertain. V was pared by 0 bases and J by 7 bases, with 6 bases between. CDR3 length equals 12 residues. Germline V lookup: CDR1 SGHRS, CDR2 YFSETQ. The CDR3 here is CASSLESNTQYF. The CDR3 DNA reads TGCGCCAGCAGCTTGGAATCAAATACGCAGTATTTT.

At least ten counts were recorded for this clonotype. J is TRBJ2-3 and V is TRBV6-2 or TRBV6-3, with 8 bases identical to TRBD2. In germline, CDR1 is MNHEY, CDR2 SVGEGT. The CDR3 totals 17 residues. J lost 2 bases, V lost 0 bases, and 7 bases had no gene match. The CDR3 coding sequence is TGTGCCAGCAGTTACTCGACGGGACTAGTAATCACAGATACGCAGTATTTT. Translation: CASSYSTGLVITDTQYF.

There are a few counts of this clonotype. This rearrangement joins TRBV20-1 to TRBJ2-5, with D possibly being TRBD1 (6 bases). Germline CDR1 and CDR2: DFQATT and SNEGSKA (reference sequence). The V end was cut by 0 bases, the J end by 5 bases, with 16 bases between. The CDR3 runs 15 residues. CDR3 sequence (DNA): TGCAGTGCTAGAGAGGAAGGGGGTGGGTGGGAGACCCAGTACTTC. Amino acid sequence: CSAREEGGGWETQYF.

The sample holds many counts of this clonotype. The chain couples TRBV20-1 to TRBJ1-2, with 8 bases aligning to TRBD1. V lost 2 bases to trimming and J lost 4 bases; unmatched junction nucleotides: 6. The V gene's germline CDR1 is DFQATT and CDR2 SNEGSKA (reference sequence). This CDR3 contains 14 residues. CDR3 bases: TGCAGTGCTAGAACAACAGGGGGAGGCTATGGCTACACCTTC. It encodes CSARTTGGGYGYTF.

This clonotype was found a few times. The chain combines TRBV27 with TRBJ1-1; D is ambiguous. Trimming removed 2 bases at V and 10 bases at J, with 23 bases between. CDR3 length: 16 amino acids. Germline loops: CDR1 MNHEY, CDR2 SMNVEV (reference sequence). CDR3 loop: CASSLNPLTRAQAAFF. DNA for the CDR3: TGTGCCAGCAGTTTAAACCCTCTTACGAGGGCCCAGGCAGCTTTCTTT.

This clonotype was counted only a few times. The CDR3 DNA reads TGTGCCAGCAGCAGCCCTTTAGGACCCGGGGAGCTGTTTTTT. Translation: CASSSPLGPGELFF. The V and J genes are TRBV10-3 and TRBJ2-2; D gene unclear. The CDR3 sequence is 14 residues long. CDR1 is ENHRY and CDR2 is SYGVKD in the germline V gene. With 10 bases removed from V and 6 bases from J, the gap between germline ends came to 18 bases.

This clonotype was counted many times. The chain carries TRBV21-1 and TRBJ1-2; the D call of TRBD1 is as the table states it, not checked on the DNA. TRBV21-1 represents a pseudogene. The CDR3 has 16 residues. In DNA, the CDR3 is TGTGCCAGCAGCAAGGGTCCAGGGGCCTTTGCCTATGGCTACACCTTC. This translates into CASSKGPGAFAYGYTF.

This clonotype has more than one count but fewer than ten. V gene TRBV7-2 combines with J gene TRBJ2-1, with TRBD2 identical over 9 bases. V was pared by 0 bases and J by 9 bases, with 15 bases of the junction left unmatched. Germline lookup yields CDR1 SGHTA and CDR2 FQGNSA. The CDR3 runs to 18 residues. Here the CDR3 DNA reads TGTGCCAGCAGCTTAGCGATTTTGGCGGGGGGGCTCTTTTTTGAGCAGTTCTTC. Its protein is CASSLAILAGGLFFEQFF.

Only a few counts were recorded for this clonotype. The chain carries TRBV5-4 and TRBJ2-3; D possibly corresponds to TRBD2 (6 bases). The V end lost 5 bases, the J end lost 1 base, and 14 bases lay between the germline ends. This CDR3 is 15 amino acids long. Germline-derived CDR1 and CDR2 are SGHNT and YYREEE (reference sequence). DNA of the CDR3: TGTGCCAGCAGTATACCGGGACTCCGCACAGATACGCAGTATTTT. This encodes CASSIPGLRTDTQYF.

This clonotype appeared a few times. Here the CDR3 DNA reads TGTGCCAGCAGTTTAGGGGGCGCTTCCTACGAGCAGTACGTC. Its translation: CASSLGGASYEQYV. J is TRBJ2-7 and V is TRBV28, with D possibly matching TRBD1 (6 bases). V dropped 2 bases and J dropped 1 base, with 9 bases sitting between them. The CDR3 has 14 residues. Germline loops: CDR1 MDHEN, CDR2 SYDVKM.

In this sample, this clonotype turned up a few times. This rearrangement joins TRBV5-1 to TRBJ2-3, with no clear D. The CDR3 runs to 12 residues. Germline-derived CDR1 and CDR2 are SGHRS and YFSETQ. Trimming shortened V by 4 bases and J by 4 bases, and 7 bases separated the two germline ends. This CDR3 is CASSVRPDTQYF. In DNA form, the CDR3 reads TGCGCCAGCAGCGTTCGCCCAGATACGCAGTATTTT.

This chain uses TRBV5-1 with TRBJ1-2; 7 bases are shared with TRBD1. Germline lookup yields CDR1 SGHRS and CDR2 YFSETQ. J gave up 3 bases and V 3 bases, and 5 bases lay outside the gene matches. The CDR3 spans 14 residues. The CDR3 loop is CASSSGGQHYGYTF. The CDR3 nucleotides are TGCGCCAGCAGCTCCGGGGGACAGCACTATGGCTACACCTTC.

The chain is built from TRBV4-3 and TRBJ2-7; 12 nucleotides align to TRBD2. V trimming: 4 bases; J trimming: 2 bases; junction bases outside the gene matches: 3. This CDR3 region has 15 residues. In germline, CDR1 is LGHNA, CDR2 YSLEER. The CDR3 DNA is TGCGCCAGCAGCCGGCTAGCGGGGGGGCCCTACGAGCAGTACTTC. Amino acid sequence: CASSRLAGGPYEQYF.

Comment on this clonotype: An end of the junction differs from the germline gene, which may be a read error. The chain carries TRBV11-1 and TRBJ1-1, with D possibly matching TRBD1 (6 bases). Germline CDR1 SGHAT, CDR2 FQDESV (reference sequence). This CDR3 has 15 residues. CDR3 in DNA: TGTGCCAGCAGCCCCGCAGGGGCCCTGAACAGTGAAGCTTTCTTT. Encoded protein: CASSPAGALNSEAFF.

The V gene is TRBV5-4, the J gene TRBJ1-4; perhaps TRBD1 as D (6 bases). V lost 1 base and J 0 bases, leaving 13 bases between the germline ends. The V gene's germline CDR1 is SGHNT and CDR2 YYREEE (reference sequence). The CDR3 runs 17 residues. The CDR3 coding sequence is TGTGCCAGCAGCTTGCAACAGGGACCGACAACTAATGAAAAACTGTTTTTT. Protein sequence: CASSLQQGPTTNEKLFF.

The chain combines TRBV5-1 with TRBJ2-3, with D perhaps matching TRBD1 (6 bases). In germline, CDR1 is SGHRS, CDR2 YFSETQ. There are 14 residues in the CDR3. Trimming left V 4 bases short and J 6 bases short, with 15 bases between. The CDR3 is CASSTGTRGDTQYF. The DNA of the CDR3 is TGCGCCAGCAGCACCGGGACAAGAGGGGATACGCAGTATTTT.

This clonotype was observed at least ten times. V gene TRBV7-2 combines with J gene TRBJ1-4; possible D gene TRBD1, 6 bases. The CDR3 consists of 14 residues. Germline CDR1 SGHTA, CDR2 FQGNSA. V was shortened by 2 bases and J by 8 bases, with 12 bases between the two germline ends. CDR3 loop: CASSLYREREKLFF. In DNA, the CDR3 is TGTGCCAGCAGCTTATACAGGGAGCGCGAAAAACTGTTTTTT.

This sequence joins TRBV20-1 and TRBJ1-4; D may be TRBD1 (5 bases). V was shortened by 3 bases and J by 7 bases, with 12 bases between the two germline ends. The CDR3 length is 13 residues. The germline V gene encodes CDR1 DFQATT and CDR2 SNEGSKA (reference sequence). CDR3 loop: CSARGGGSEKLFF. The CDR3, as DNA: TGCAGTGCTAGGGGGGGTGGAAGTGAAAAACTGTTTTTT.

This clonotype came up many times. The rearrangement links TRBV7-9 to TRBJ2-3; tentatively, D is TRBD1 (6 bases). Germline loops: CDR1 SEHNR, CDR2 FQNEAQ (reference sequence). The CDR3 contains 15 residues. With 5 bases removed from V and 2 bases from J, the gap between germline ends came to 14 bases. The CDR3 loop reads CASSGRTAFTDTQYF. The CDR3, as DNA: TGTGCCAGCAGCGGACGGACAGCCTTCACAGATACGCAGTATTTT.